Presented here are 31 T cell receptor beta chains from one specimen sequenced in a study of control samples from healthy donors and cancer patients. Here immunoSEQ multiplex PCR was the method, and the copy in TCRdb shows in-frame clones only, minus some. Among fewer than 70,000 clones listed, around 90% were seen once. Sequencing used PBMCs. The receptors were sampled from a man aged 55-75 years with head and neck cancer.

This clone was seen a single time. J is TRBJ2-7 and V is TRBV5-1; tentatively, D is TRBD1 (6 bases). V was pared by 3 bases and J by 2 bases, with 15 bases between. Germline CDR1 SGHRS, CDR2 YFSETQ. This CDR3 is built from 15 residues. The CDR3 region is CASSSLTGSTYEQYF. CDR3 bases: TGCGCCAGCAGCTCCCTGACAGGTTCGACCTACGAGCAGTACTTC. Complete variable domain (other parts from reference TRBV5-1 and TRBJ2-7): KAGVTQTPRYLIKTRGQQVTLSCSPISGHRSVSWYQQTPGQGLQFLFEYFSETQRNKGNFPGRFSGRQFSNSRSEMNVSTLELGDSALYLCASSSLTGSTYEQYFGPGTRLTVT.

The V gene is TRBV5-6, the J gene TRBJ2-7, with 9 bases aligning to TRBD1. V trimming: 1 base; J trimming: 5 bases; junction bases outside the gene matches: 4. Germline values: CDR1 SGHDT, CDR2 YYEEEE. This CDR3 has 14 residues. Here the CDR3 reads CASSLMTGGNEQYF. The CDR3, as DNA: TGTGCCAGCAGCTTGATGACAGGGGGGAACGAGCAGTACTTC. Combining the CDR3 with reference TRBV5-6 and TRBJ2-7 gives the whole variable domain DAGVTQSPTHLIKTRGQQVTLRCSPKSGHDTVSWYQQALGQGPQFIFQYYEEEERQRGNFPDRFSGHQFPNYSSELNVNALLLGDSALYLCASSLMTGGNEQYFGPGTRLTVT.

This clone was counted a few times. The chain combines TRBV6-6 with TRBJ2-1, with 8 bases identical to TRBD2. CDR1 and CDR2 (germline): MNHNY, SVGAGI (reference sequence). CDR3 length: 16 residues. V shed 2 bases, J shed 1 base, and the junction held 4 bases outside the gene matches. CDR3 region: CASSYRTSSSYNEQFF. The CDR3 DNA reads as TGTGCCAGCAGTTACCGGACTAGCTCATCCTACAATGAGCAGTTCTTC.

The rearrangement joins TRBV9 to TRBJ2-7; 12 nucleotides align to TRBD2. J gave up 5 bases and V 3 bases, and 6 bases lay outside the gene matches. Germline V gene data show CDR1 as SGDLS and CDR2 as YYNGEE. The CDR3 runs 15 residues. The DNA of the CDR3 is TGTGCCAGCAGCGAATTAGGACTAGCGGGAAACGAGCAGTACTTC. Its protein product is CASSELGLAGNEQYF.

This clone was detected only a few times. The genes are TRBV28 and TRBJ1-6, with D perhaps matching TRBD1 (5 bases). This CDR3 has 16 residues. V was pared by 6 bases and J by 1 base, with 13 bases between. Germline CDR1 reads MDHEN; CDR2 reads SYDVKM. Here the CDR3 DNA reads TGTGCCAGCAGCCCTCCAGGGACGTCCTATAATTCACCCCTCCACTTT. Its protein product is CASSPPGTSYNSPLHF.

The CDR3 loop is CASSPTTGSRNTEAFF. The DNA of the CDR3 is TGTGCCAGCAGCCCAACGACAGGGAGTCGAAACACTGAAGCTTTCTTT. The chain combines TRBV7-9 with TRBJ1-1; 7 nucleotides align to TRBD1. In germline, CDR1 is SEHNR, CDR2 FQNEAQ (reference sequence). V trimming: 5 bases; J trimming: 2 bases; junction bases outside the gene matches: 11. This CDR3 is 16 amino acids long.

J is TRBJ1-6 and V is TRBV15, with D possibly matching TRBD1 (5 bases). Germline V gene data show CDR1 as LNHNV and CDR2 as YYDKDF (reference sequence). The CDR3 runs 15 residues. The V and J ends lost 1 base and 7 bases respectively, with 11 bases between them. The CDR3 DNA is TGTGCCACCAGCAGAGCTGGGGCAGGGAATTCACCCCTCCACTTT. Protein: CATSRAGAGNSPLHF.

Of note for this clone: One end of the junction is discordant with germline, which a read error may explain. V is TRBV13 and J is TRBJ2-7, with 8 bases fitting TRBD2. The V gene's germline CDR1 is PRHDT and CDR2 FYEKMQ (reference sequence). The CDR3 extends over 16 amino acids. CDR3 DNA: TGTGCCCGCAGCTTAGAGCGGCCGGGGGGGGCCGACGAGCAGTACTTC. Translated, it gives CARSLERPGGADEQYF.

The CDR3 coding sequence is TGTGCCAGCAGCCTCCGGGACAGGGCAACTAATGAAAAACTGTTTTTT. Protein product: CASSLRDRATNEKLFF. The chain is built from TRBV7-8 and TRBJ1-4; 9 bases map to TRBD1. This CDR3 region has 16 residues. Looked up from germline, CDR1 is SGHVS and CDR2 is FQNEAQ. Losses at the gene ends were 5 bases for V and 0 bases for J; bases not matched to a gene: 4.

This sequence joins TRBV18 and TRBJ2-1, with a tentative D call TRBD2 (6 bases). CDR3 length: 17 residues. Trimming removed 3 bases from V and 4 bases from J, with 19 bases in between. CDR1 is KGHSH and CDR2 is LQKENI in the germline V gene. The CDR3 loop is CASSPDGLSIRYNEQFF. For the CDR3, the DNA is TGTGCCAGCTCACCCGACGGACTATCGATCAGATACAATGAGCAGTTCTTC.

The chain combines TRBV24-1 with TRBJ1-2; tentatively, D is TRBD1 (5 bases). The CDR3 consists of 14 residues. Germline CDR1 KGHDR, CDR2 SFDVKD. V was shortened by 0 bases and J by 8 bases, with 12 bases between the two germline ends. As DNA, the CDR3 is TGTGCCACCAGTGATTTGAGGGGAGCAGAGGGCTACACCTTC. It is translated as CATSDLRGAEGYTF.

V and J are TRBV19 and TRBJ2-5; 9 nucleotides align to TRBD2. Per the germline V gene, CDR1 is LNHDA and CDR2 is SQIVND (reference sequence). V shed 5 bases, J shed 0 bases, and the junction held 4 bases outside the gene matches. This CDR3 region has 15 residues. CDR3 coding DNA: TGTGCCAGTAGTCCGGGACTAGCAAACCAAGAGACCCAGTACTTC. Amino acids: CASSPGLANQETQYF.

The chain employs TRBV5-5 and TRBJ2-7, with 8 bases matching TRBD1. V shed 2 bases, J shed 0 bases, and the junction held 7 bases outside the gene matches. CDR3 length: 16 amino acids. CDR1 and CDR2 from the germline V gene are SGHKS and YYEKEE (reference sequence). CDR3 region: CASSFFTGGASYEQYF. The CDR3 nucleotides read TGTGCCAGCAGCTTCTTTACAGGGGGTGCCTCCTACGAGCAGTACTTC.

The CDR3 bases are TGTGCCAGTAGTATAAGCGGGACCAACACCGGGGAGCTGTTTTTT. Protein: CASSISGTNTGELFF. The chain has TRBV19 and TRBJ2-2, with 7 bases identical to TRBD2. Germline CDR1 LNHDA, CDR2 SQIVND (reference sequence). The CDR3 covers 15 residues. V shed 2 bases and J 2 bases; nucleotides not matched to a gene: 2.

The rearrangement uses TRBV6-4 and TRBJ1-1; no reliable D call. CDR1 and CDR2 (germline): MRHNA, SNTAGT. Trimming cost V 6 bases and J 1 base, with 9 bases left between them. The length of the CDR3 is 13 residues. The CDR3 DNA follows: TGTGCCAGCAGCGCGGCCCAGAACACTGAAGCTTTCTTT. This gives the protein CASSAAQNTEAFF.

The CDR3 is CSVSVGGTTDTQYF. CDR3 nucleotides: TGCAGCGTTTCCGTGGGAGGTACTACAGATACGCAGTATTTT. This chain links TRBV29-1 with TRBJ2-3; possibly TRBD2 for D (6 bases). Germline CDR1 and CDR2: SQVTM and ANQGSEA. The CDR3 loop spans 14 amino acids. The V and J ends lost 5 bases and 3 bases respectively, with 15 bases between them.

V gene TRBV6-2 or TRBV6-3 combines with J gene TRBJ1-6; weak D call: TRBD1 (5 bases). The CDR3 is 19 amino acids. The V end was cut by 0 bases, the J end by 0 bases, with 15 bases between. Germline CDR1 and CDR2: MNHEY and SVGEGT. CDR3 residues: CASSYSPGMDPSYNSPLHF. Here the CDR3 DNA reads TGTGCCAGCAGTTACTCGCCAGGGATGGATCCCTCCTATAATTCACCCCTCCACTTT.

This chain connects TRBV12-3 or TRBV12-4 to TRBJ2-1, with D tentatively TRBD1 or TRBD2 (6 bases each). CDR3 length equals 12 residues. Trimming shortened V by 5 bases and J by 12 bases, and 14 bases separated the two germline ends. CDR3 amino acids: CASSLGGLGQFF. The DNA for the CDR3 is TGTGCCAGCAGTCTAGGGGGGCTTGGGCAGTTCTTC.

V and J are TRBV6-5 and TRBJ2-3; 7 bases are shared with TRBD1. With V trimmed by 7 bases and J by 4 bases, 5 bases remained unmatched. Germline CDR1 MNHEY, CDR2 SVGAGI. CDR3 size: 13 residues. CDR3 nucleotide sequence: TGTGCCAGCAACAGGGGATGGTCAGATACGCAGTATTTT. As protein: CASNRGWSDTQYF.

The rearrangement joins TRBV2 to TRBJ1-5, with 7 nucleotides matching TRBD1. Germline V gene sequence: CDR1 SNHLY, CDR2 FYNNEI. This CDR3 has 14 residues. With 2 bases clipped from V and 7 bases from J, the junction kept 5 bases outside the gene matches. DNA for the CDR3: TGTGCCAGCAGTGAACAGGGGGGACGACAGCCCCAGCATTTT. This sequence encodes CASSEQGGRQPQHF.

J is TRBJ2-3 and V is TRBV15; no definite D call. V was pared by 6 bases and J by 0 bases, with 7 bases between. The CDR3 has 13 amino acids. Germline values: CDR1 LNHNV, CDR2 YYDKDF (reference sequence). The DNA for the CDR3 is TGTGCCACCAGGGGAATCAGCACAGATACGCAGTATTTT. This codes for CATRGISTDTQYF.

The chain is built from TRBV29-1 and TRBJ2-1; D is ambiguous. The germline V gene has CDR1 SQVTM and CDR2 ANQGSEA. The ends were cut back, 4 bases at V and 6 bases at J, with 13 bases in the middle. This CDR3 contains 13 residues. Here the CDR3 reads CSVGASKSNEQFF. The CDR3 DNA reads TGCAGCGTTGGGGCGTCGAAATCCAATGAGCAGTTCTTC.

The rearrangement uses TRBV9 and TRBJ2-7; 9 bases match TRBD2. Germline lookup yields CDR1 SGDLS and CDR2 YYNGEE. The junction had 9 bases not matched to a gene; V was cut back by 2 bases and J by 3 bases. The CDR3 spans 16 residues. CDR3 DNA: TGTGCCAGCAGCGTGTCCGGCGGGAGGGCCCTCTACGAGCAGTACTTC. This translates into CASSVSGGRALYEQYF.

This clone was picked up a small number of times. CDR3 sequence: CASSDYALGKDTQYF. CDR3 bases: TGCGCCAGCAGTGACTATGCCTTGGGGAAAGATACGCAGTATTTT. The chain recombines TRBV10-1 with TRBJ2-3; unclear D gene. CDR1 WNHNN and CDR2 SYGVQD come from the germline V gene (reference sequence). V shed 3 bases and J shed 5 bases, with 15 bases lying between them. The CDR3 runs to 15 residues.

This chain connects TRBV6-5 to TRBJ1-1; tentative D call: TRBD1 (5 bases). Germline CDR1 reads MNHEY; CDR2 reads SVGAGI. The CDR3 is 14 amino acids. V lost 4 bases, J lost 2 bases, and 11 bases lay in between. In nucleotides, the CDR3 is TGTGCCAGCAGTTCTTACCAGGGCAACACTGAAGCTTTCTTT. The encoded protein is CASSSYQGNTEAFF.

The chain recombines TRBV28 with TRBJ1-2; 11 nucleotides agree with TRBD1. Germline CDR1 MDHEN, CDR2 SYDVKM. V gave up 3 bases and J gave up 4 bases; unmatched junction bases: 4. The CDR3 is 15 residues long. Here the CDR3 reads CASSLGDRGVYGYTF. The CDR3 bases are TGTGCCAGCAGTTTGGGGGACAGGGGGGTCTATGGCTACACCTTC.

This rearrangement joins TRBV7-8 to TRBJ2-1, with TRBD2 as a possible D gene (6 bases). V was cut by 4 bases and J by 9 bases, with 19 bases left in between. The CDR3 loop spans 15 amino acids. Germline CDR1 reads SGHVS; CDR2 reads FQNEAQ. This chain's CDR3 is CASSSSGARTIEQFF. The CDR3 bases are TGTGCCAGCAGCTCCTCGGGAGCGCGCACAATTGAGCAGTTCTTC.

This clone was observed a single time. The chain links TRBV19 to TRBJ2-1; 9 nucleotides match TRBD2. The CDR3 length is 17 residues. CDR1 is LNHDA, CDR2 SQIVND, per germline (reference sequence). V shed 3 bases, J shed 7 bases, and the junction held 13 bases outside the gene matches. CDR3 DNA sequence: TGTGCCAGTAGTATTCCCCGCCGTAGCGGGAGTAGTAATGAGCAGTTCTTC. This translates into CASSIPRRSGSSNEQFF.

This clone appeared once. The rearrangement links TRBV4-3 to TRBJ2-7; D is uncertain. The CDR3 contains 14 residues. V lost 2 bases to trimming and J lost 2 bases, with 10 bases between them. The V gene's germline CDR1 is LGHNA and CDR2 YSLEER. CDR3 protein: CASSQTVGAYEQYF. CDR3 DNA sequence: TGCGCCAGCAGCCAAACGGTTGGCGCCTACGAGCAGTACTTC.

This chain uses TRBV19 with TRBJ1-1, with no clear D. Germline V gives CDR1 LNHDA, CDR2 SQIVND (reference sequence). The V gene lost 4 bases and the J gene lost 2 bases, with 14 bases spanning the gap. The CDR3 consists of 15 residues. DNA for the CDR3: TGTGCCAGTAGTAAATACAGCACGCCCAACACTGAAGCTTTCTTT. Its protein is CASSKYSTPNTEAFF.

This chain links TRBV5-1 with TRBJ1-1; the D gene is possibly TRBD1 (6 bases). The CDR3 contains 16 residues. Trimming pared 4 bases from V and 0 bases from J, leaving 16 bases between. Germline V gives CDR1 SGHRS, CDR2 YFSETQ. The CDR3 protein is CASSLAPGAMNTEAFF. The CDR3 DNA reads as TGCGCCAGCAGCCTGGCCCCAGGGGCAATGAACACTGAAGCTTTCTTT.